Listed below are T cell receptor beta chains from one sample, sequenced in a study of T-cell reconstitution after alpha-beta-depleted transplantation in children. TCRdb reprocessed the PCR reads with MiXCR, giving one entry per CDR3 protein. The table has 780,000 or so distinct CDR3 sequences, less than 20% seen once. The material sequenced was PBMCs, mostly from graft donor cells, taken 360 days after TCRalphabeta/CD19-depleted stem cell transplant. All receptors come from a male patient aged 10-17 years who had a stem cell transplant for acute lymphoblastic leukemia, so the T cells may come from the graft donor. Both conserved end residues are part of each CDR3. The D gene is left open where the match is weak. Clone sizes are given selectively: once, few, many, or a class where the clone is expanded.

V: TRBV5-1; J: TRBJ1-4; size: .; D: TRBD1; CDR3: CASSVGTGFATNEKLFF
V: TRBV3-1; J: TRBJ2-7; size: .; D: TRBD1; CDR3: CASSQVESRTGPYEQYF
V: TRBV25-1; J: TRBJ1-4; size: .; D: .; CDR3: CASSEYSEKLFF
V: TRBV7-9; J: TRBJ2-7; size: few; D: TRBD2; CDR3: CASSLFSGREYEQYF
V: TRBV5-1; J: TRBJ1-2; size: .; D: .; CDR3: CASSLVDGRDYGYTF
V: TRBV30; J: TRBJ2-2; size: .; D: .; CDR3: CAWRVVGELFF
V: TRBV7-6; J: TRBJ2-2; size: few; D: .; CDR3: CASSLWVSGNTGELFF
V: TRBV5-1; J: TRBJ1-1; size: many; D: .; CDR3: CASSLTLGSGKNTEAFF
V: TRBV7-8; J: TRBJ2-7; size: .; D: .; CDR3: CASSLLFVVGNEQYF
V: TRBV25-1; J: TRBJ2-3; size: few; D: .; CDR3: CASSEGTILSTGTDTQYF
V: TRBV24-1; J: TRBJ2-2; size: once; D: .; CDR3: CATSGPAATGELFF
V: TRBV29-1; J: TRBJ2-2; size: few; D: .; CDR3: CSVSLGTGELFF
V: TRBV5-1; J: TRBJ2-1; size: .; D: TRBD2; CDR3: CASSGLAGVVHNEQFF
V: TRBV5-1; J: TRBJ2-3; size: .; D: TRBD2; CDR3: CASSLLADTTDTQYF
V: TRBV4-1; J: TRBJ1-6; size: .; D: TRBD1; CDR3: CASSRSDRVNSPLHF
V: TRBV27; J: TRBJ2-1; size: many; D: .; CDR3: CASRQSSYNEQFF
V: TRBV6-1; J: TRBJ2-1; size: many; D: TRBD1; CDR3: CASSPRTGGYNEQFF
V: TRBV9; J: TRBJ2-3; size: .; D: .; CDR3: CASSVTSSLTDTQYF
V: TRBV10-3; J: TRBJ2-4; size: few; D: .; CDR3: CAISESFGEDKNIQYF
V: TRBV19; J: TRBJ1-5; size: .; D: .; CDR3: CASSIDWGYSNQPQHF
V: TRBV18; J: TRBJ1-3; size: .; D: TRBD1; CDR3: CASSPQTGPGNTIYF
V: TRBV21-1; J: TRBJ1-1; size: .; D: .; CDR3: CASSKYQYGDVNTEAFF
V: TRBV7-3; J: TRBJ2-2; size: .; D: .; CDR3: CASSWDAHPGTGELFF
V: TRBV4-2; J: TRBJ2-1; size: many; D: TRBD2; CDR3: CASSQGSGSYNEQFF
V: TRBV5-1; J: TRBJ2-1; size: many; D: .; CDR3: CASSWGSEQFF
V: TRBV20-1; J: TRBJ1-3; size: .; D: TRBD1; CDR3: CSAPGTGLTIYF
V: TRBV10-3; J: TRBJ2-1; size: .; D: TRBD2; CDR3: CAVTSGSYNEQFF
V: TRBV18; J: TRBJ2-7; size: few; D: TRBD1; CDR3: CASSAHRGSDYEQYF
V: TRBV7-9; J: TRBJ2-7; size: few; D: .; CDR3: CASSLSRVYEQYF
V: TRBV6-1; J: TRBJ1-1; size: .; D: .; CDR3: CASSRQVNTEAFF
V: TRBV13; J: TRBJ2-5; size: few; D: .; CDR3: CASSPTGNQETQYF
V: TRBV2; J: TRBJ2-1; size: .; D: TRBD2; CDR3: CARSGTSGINEQFF
V: TRBV27; J: TRBJ1-5; size: many; D: TRBD1; CDR3: CASRGQGHQPQHF
V: TRBV24-1; J: TRBJ2-2; size: many; D: .; CDR3: CATSDRDWYYTGELFF
V: TRBV6-1; J: TRBJ2-7; size: .; D: TRBD1; CDR3: CASSPLTGIHPTYEQYF
V: TRBV5-1; J: TRBJ2-3; size: few; D: TRBD2; CDR3: CASKLAGSGTDTQYF
V: TRBV14; J: TRBJ2-7; size: .; D: .; CDR3: CASSQVDFYEQYF
V: TRBV9; J: TRBJ2-2; size: many; D: .; CDR3: CASSVVGRRGGELFF
V: TRBV11-2; J: TRBJ1-1; size: .; D: .; CDR3: CASSREGLSNTEAFF
V: TRBV29-1; J: TRBJ1-1; size: .; D: TRBD1; CDR3: CSVPRTGNTEAFF
V: TRBV5-1; J: TRBJ2-7; size: many; D: .; CDR3: CASSLEGRSPYEQYF
V: TRBV7-9; J: TRBJ2-5; size: .; D: .; CDR3: CASSRARQVAETQYF
V: TRBV4-1; J: TRBJ2-1; size: few; D: TRBD2; CDR3: CASSQAPGLAGVFYNEQFF
V: TRBV12-3/TRBV12-4; J: TRBJ1-2; size: few; D: .; CDR3: CASTFGPIRSYGYTF
V: TRBV4-1; J: TRBJ2-7; size: few; D: .; CDR3: CASSQEGAGSSYEQYF